This entry is about one TCR beta chain. No antigen is known for it. These data are taken from a study of cytomegalovirus exposure and HLA in healthy donors. Study background: The study's early data release held about 77 million unique TCRs from HLA-typed donors.

Study outcomes and limitations: In a later analysis, at a false discovery rate of 0.05, under 20,000 TCR beta sequences matched HLA alleles.

V trimming: 6 bases; J trimming: 10 bases; junction bases outside the gene matches: 8. The CDR3 covers 12 residues. From germline, CDR1 is MDHEN and CDR2 SYDVKM. Primers: 60 Vbeta forward and 13 Jbeta reverse. Clones were sequenced by immunoSEQ multiplex PCR, and TCRdb holds only the in-frame ones, with some missing. The sample carries about 130,000 clones, over 60% recorded once. Sequenced material: PBMCs. The chain recombines TRBV28 with TRBJ1-2; TRBD1 aligns across 7 bases. The receptor was isolated from a male donor in good health and CMV-seropositive. Written as DNA, the CDR3 is TGTGCCAGCAGCAGGGGACAGAGCCCCTACACCTTC. Its translation: CASSRGQSPYTF.